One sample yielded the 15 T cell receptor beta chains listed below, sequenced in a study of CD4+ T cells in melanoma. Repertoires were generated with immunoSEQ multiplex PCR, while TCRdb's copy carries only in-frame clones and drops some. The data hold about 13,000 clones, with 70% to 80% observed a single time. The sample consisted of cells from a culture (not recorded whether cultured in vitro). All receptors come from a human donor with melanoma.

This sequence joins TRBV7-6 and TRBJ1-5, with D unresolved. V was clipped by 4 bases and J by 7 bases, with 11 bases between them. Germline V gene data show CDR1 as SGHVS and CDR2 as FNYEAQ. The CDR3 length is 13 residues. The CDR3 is CASSSSVGQPQHF. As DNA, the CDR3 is TGTGCCAGCAGCTCGTCCGTGGGGCAGCCCCAGCATTTT.

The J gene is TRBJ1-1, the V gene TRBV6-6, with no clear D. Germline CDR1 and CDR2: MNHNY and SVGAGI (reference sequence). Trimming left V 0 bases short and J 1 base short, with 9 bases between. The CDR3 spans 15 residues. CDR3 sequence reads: CASSYSEATNTEAFF. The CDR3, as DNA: TGTGCCAGCAGTTACTCAGAGGCAACGAACACTGAAGCTTTCTTT.

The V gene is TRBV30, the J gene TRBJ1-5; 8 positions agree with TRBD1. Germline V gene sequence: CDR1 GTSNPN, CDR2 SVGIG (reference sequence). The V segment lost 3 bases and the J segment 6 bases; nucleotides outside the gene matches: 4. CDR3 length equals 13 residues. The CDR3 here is CAWSRTGIQPQHF. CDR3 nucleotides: TGTGCCTGGAGCAGGACAGGGATTCAGCCCCAGCATTTT.

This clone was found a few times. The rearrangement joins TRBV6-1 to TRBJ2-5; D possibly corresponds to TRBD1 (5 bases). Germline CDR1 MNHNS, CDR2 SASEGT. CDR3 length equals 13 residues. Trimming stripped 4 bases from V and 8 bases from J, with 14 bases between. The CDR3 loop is CASSVPQGSTQYF. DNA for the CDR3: TGTGCCAGCAGTGTACCCCAGGGCTCCACCCAGTACTTC.

CDR3 DNA: TGTGCCAGCAGCGTAGATCAGCGGGGACTCTACGAGCAGTACTTC. Its translation: CASSVDQRGLYEQYF. The chain is built from TRBV9 and TRBJ2-7; 7 bases line up with TRBD2. This CDR3 contains 15 residues. Per the germline V gene, CDR1 is SGDLS and CDR2 is YYNGEE. The V gene end was trimmed by 0 bases and the J gene end by 3 bases; junction bases not matched to a gene: 6.

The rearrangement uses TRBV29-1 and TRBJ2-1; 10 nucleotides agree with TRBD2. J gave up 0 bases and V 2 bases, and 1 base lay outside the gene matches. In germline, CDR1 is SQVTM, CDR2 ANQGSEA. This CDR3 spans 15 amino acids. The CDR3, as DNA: TGCAGCGTTGAAAAGCGGGGGGGCTCCTACAATGAGCAGTTCTTC. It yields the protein CSVEKRGGSYNEQFF.

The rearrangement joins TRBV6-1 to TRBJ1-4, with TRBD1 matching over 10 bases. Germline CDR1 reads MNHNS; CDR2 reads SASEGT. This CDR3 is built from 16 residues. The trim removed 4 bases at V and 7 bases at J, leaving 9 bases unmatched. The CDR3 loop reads CASSGDRGRGSEKLFF. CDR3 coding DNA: TGTGCCAGCAGTGGGGACAGGGGACGGGGTTCTGAAAAACTGTTTTTT.

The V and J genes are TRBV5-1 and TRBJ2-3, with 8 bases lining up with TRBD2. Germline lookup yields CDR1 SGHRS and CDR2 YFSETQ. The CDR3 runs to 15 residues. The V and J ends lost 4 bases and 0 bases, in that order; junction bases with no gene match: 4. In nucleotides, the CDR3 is TGCGCCAGCAGCGCGGGACTAGTTAGCACAGATACGCAGTATTTT. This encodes CASSAGLVSTDTQYF.

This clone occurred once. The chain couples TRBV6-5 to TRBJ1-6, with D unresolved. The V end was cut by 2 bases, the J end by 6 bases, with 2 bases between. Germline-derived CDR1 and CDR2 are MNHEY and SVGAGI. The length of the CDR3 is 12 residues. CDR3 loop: CASSYRNSPLHF. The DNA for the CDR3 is TGTGCCAGCAGTTACCGTAATTCACCCCTCCACTTT.

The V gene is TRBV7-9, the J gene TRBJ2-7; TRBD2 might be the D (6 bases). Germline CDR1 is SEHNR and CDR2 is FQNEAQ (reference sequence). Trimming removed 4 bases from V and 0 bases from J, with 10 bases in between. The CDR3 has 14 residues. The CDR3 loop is CASSSQDYSYEQYF. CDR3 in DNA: TGTGCCAGCAGCTCCCAGGACTACTCCTACGAGCAGTACTTC.

DNA of the CDR3: TGTGCCAGCAGCTTAGATCGGGGGTCCTACAATGAGCAGTTCTTC. Its protein is CASSLDRGSYNEQFF. The genes are TRBV11-2 and TRBJ2-1, with D possibly TRBD2 on 6 matching bases. CDR1 is SGHAT, CDR2 FQNNGV, per germline. This CDR3 comprises 15 residues. The V end lost 0 bases, the J end lost 1 base, and 7 bases lay between the germline ends.

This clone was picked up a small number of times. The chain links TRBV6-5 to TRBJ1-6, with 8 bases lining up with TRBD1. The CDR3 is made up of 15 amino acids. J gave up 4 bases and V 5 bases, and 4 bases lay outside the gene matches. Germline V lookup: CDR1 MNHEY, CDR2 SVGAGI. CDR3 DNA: TGTGCCAGCAGTACGACAGGGGATTATAATTCACCCCTCCACTTT. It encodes CASSTTGDYNSPLHF.

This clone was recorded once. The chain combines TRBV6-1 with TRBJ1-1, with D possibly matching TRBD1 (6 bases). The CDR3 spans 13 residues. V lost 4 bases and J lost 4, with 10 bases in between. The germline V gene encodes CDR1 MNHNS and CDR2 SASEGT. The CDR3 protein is CASSVRGSTEAFF. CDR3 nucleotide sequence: TGTGCCAGCAGTGTCAGGGGTAGCACTGAAGCTTTCTTT.

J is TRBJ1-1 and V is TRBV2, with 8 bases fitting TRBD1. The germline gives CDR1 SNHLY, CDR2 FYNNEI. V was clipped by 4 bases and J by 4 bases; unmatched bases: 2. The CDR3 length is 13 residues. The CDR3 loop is CASSVGTGTEAFF. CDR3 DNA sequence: TGTGCCAGCAGTGTCGGGACAGGCACTGAAGCTTTCTTT.

CDR3 sequence reads: CASSLHHLYSNQPQHF. The CDR3 nucleotides read TGTGCCAGCAGCTTACATCATTTATATAGCAATCAGCCCCAGCATTTT. This rearrangement joins TRBV7-2 to TRBJ1-5; D is undetermined. CDR1 and CDR2 from the germline V gene are SGHTA and FQGNSA. CDR3 size: 16 residues. V lost 2 bases, J lost 0 bases, and 11 bases lay in between.